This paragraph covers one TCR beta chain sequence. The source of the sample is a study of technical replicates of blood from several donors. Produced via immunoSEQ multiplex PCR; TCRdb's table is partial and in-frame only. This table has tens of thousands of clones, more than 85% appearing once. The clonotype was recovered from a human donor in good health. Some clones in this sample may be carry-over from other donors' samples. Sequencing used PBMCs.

CDR3 sequence: CASSGTGWSTF. The CDR3, as DNA: TGTGCCAGCAGCGGTACAGGCTGGAGCACCTTC. The V gene is TRBV6-6, the J gene TRBJ1-2, with TRBD1 as a possible D gene (5 bases). This CDR3 comprises 11 residues. Between the trimmed V and J ends, which lost 6 bases and 13 bases, there was a span of 15 bases. Germline CDR1 and CDR2: MNHNY and SVGAGI (reference sequence).